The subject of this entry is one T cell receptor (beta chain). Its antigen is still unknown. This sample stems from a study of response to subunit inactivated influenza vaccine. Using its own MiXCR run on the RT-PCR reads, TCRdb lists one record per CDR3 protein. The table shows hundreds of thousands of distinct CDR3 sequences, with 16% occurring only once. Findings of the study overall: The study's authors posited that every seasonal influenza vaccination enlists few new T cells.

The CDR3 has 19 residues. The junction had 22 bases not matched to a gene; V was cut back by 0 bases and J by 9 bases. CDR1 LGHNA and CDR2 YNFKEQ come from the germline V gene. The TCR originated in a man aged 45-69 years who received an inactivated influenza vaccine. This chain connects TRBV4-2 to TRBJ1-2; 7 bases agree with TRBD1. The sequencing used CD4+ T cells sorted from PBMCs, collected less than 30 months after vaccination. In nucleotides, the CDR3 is TGTGCCAGCAGCCAAGATTCATCAGGGGGACGTGTCGGGACAGCGAGCTACACCTTC. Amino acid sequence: CASSQDSSGGRVGTASYTF.